This section outlines one T cell receptor beta chain sequence together with its context. Its antigen is unknown. TEMRA cells were enriched by FACS, and CD4+ and CD8+ T cells were negatively isolated. Reverse transcription of about 0.45 to 1 ug RNA was carried out with random hexamers. Amplification of TCR beta CDR3 spanned 54 Vbeta and 13 Jbeta via immunoSEQ multiplex PCR. TCRdb analysed the immunoSEQ multiplex PCR reads with MiXCR anew, one entry per CDR3 protein. The repertoire holds approximately 75,000 distinct CDR3 sequences, with approximately 95% as singletons. This entry is derived from a study of CD8 T cells in Susac syndrome. Points from the study as a whole: The authors acknowledged that the study's TCR sequencing and HLA analysis involved relatively few individuals.

Per the germline V gene, CDR1 is LGHDT and CDR2 is YNNKEL (reference sequence). The CDR3 consists of 15 residues. V gave up 3 bases and J gave up 4 bases, with 13 bases separating them. V and J are TRBV3-1 and TRBJ1-5; tentative D call: TRBD1 (5 bases). The sequenced sample consisted of CD8+ T cells from PBMCs. This TCR was recovered from a human donor in good health. CDR3: CASSHGRGWNQPQHF. The CDR3 DNA is TGTGCCAGCAGCCACGGCCGGGGGTGGAATCAGCCCCAGCATTTT.